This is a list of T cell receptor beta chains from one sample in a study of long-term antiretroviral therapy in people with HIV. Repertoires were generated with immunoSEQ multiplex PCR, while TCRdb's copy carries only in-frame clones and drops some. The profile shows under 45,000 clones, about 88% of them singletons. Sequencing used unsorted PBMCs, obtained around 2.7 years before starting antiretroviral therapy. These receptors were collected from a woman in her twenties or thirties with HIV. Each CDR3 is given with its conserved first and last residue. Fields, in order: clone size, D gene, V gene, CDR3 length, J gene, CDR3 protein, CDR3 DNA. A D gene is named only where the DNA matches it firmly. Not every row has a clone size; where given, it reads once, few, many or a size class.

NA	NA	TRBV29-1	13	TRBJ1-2	CSVVTSIGYGYTF	TGCAGCGTTGTCACCTCTATTGGCTATGGCTACACCTTC
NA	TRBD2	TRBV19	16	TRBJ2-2	CASSIVGRGYTGELFF	TGTGCCAGTAGTATAGTTGGGCGGGGGTACACCGGGGAGCTGTTTTTT
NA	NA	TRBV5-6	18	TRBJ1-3	CASSSTRPLGGPGNTIYF	TGTGCCAGCAGCTCAACGCGACCGTTAGGAGGTCCTGGAAACACCATATATTTT
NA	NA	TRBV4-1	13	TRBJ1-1	CASSQDPSPEAFF	TGCGCCAGCAGCCAAGATCCCAGCCCTGAAGCTTTCTTT
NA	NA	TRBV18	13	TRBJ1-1	CASLVRGFTEAFF	TGTGCCAGCCTTGTGCGGGGGTTCACTGAAGCTTTCTTT
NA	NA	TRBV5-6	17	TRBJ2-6	CASVRADRSSGANVLTF	TGTGCCAGCGTTCGTGCGGACAGAAGCTCTGGGGCCAACGTCCTGACTTTC
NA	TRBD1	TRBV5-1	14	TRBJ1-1	CASSLDRVNTEAFF	TGCGCCAGCAGCTTAGACAGGGTCAACACTGAAGCTTTCTTT
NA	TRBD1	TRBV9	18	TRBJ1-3	CASSERTGGESSGNTIYF	TGTGCCAGCAGCGAACGGACAGGGGGCGAGAGCTCTGGAAACACCATATATTTT
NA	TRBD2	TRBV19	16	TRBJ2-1	CASSIAPAGVNNEQFF	TGTGCCAGTAGTATAGCCCCAGCGGGGGTAAACAATGAGCAGTTCTTC
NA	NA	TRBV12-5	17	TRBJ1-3	CASGDRRSVETGNTIYF	TGTGCTAGTGGTGACAGGAGATCAGTGGAAACGGGAAACACCATATATTTT
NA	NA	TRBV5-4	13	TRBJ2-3	CASSADPTDTQYF	TGTGCCAGCAGTGCCGACCCCACAGATACGCAGTATTTT
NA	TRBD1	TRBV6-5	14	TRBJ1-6	CASSPGGLGSPLHF	TGTGCCAGCAGTCCAGGGGGATTGGGTTCACCCCTCCACTTT
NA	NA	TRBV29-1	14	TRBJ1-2	CSVEMGLANYGYTF	TGCAGCGTTGAGATGGGTTTAGCTAACTATGGCTACACCTTC
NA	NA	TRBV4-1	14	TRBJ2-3	CASSQETPYDTQYF	TGCGCCAGCAGCCAAGAGACTCCCTATGATACGCAGTATTTT
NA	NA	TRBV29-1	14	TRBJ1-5	CSVIAGGQGQPQHF	TGCAGCGTCATCGCCGGGGGCCAGGGGCAGCCCCAGCATTTT
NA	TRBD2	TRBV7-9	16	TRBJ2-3	CASSRLAGGSTDTQYF	TGTGCCAGCAGCCGACTAGCGGGGGGTAGCACAGATACGCAGTATTTT
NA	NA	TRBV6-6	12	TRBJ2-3	CASKQGPDTQYF	TGTGCCAGCAAACAGGGCCCAGATACGCAGTATTTT
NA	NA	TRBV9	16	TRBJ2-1	CASSGKIGGPYNEQFF	TGTGCCAGCAGCGGAAAAATAGGGGGTCCTTACAATGAGCAGTTCTTC
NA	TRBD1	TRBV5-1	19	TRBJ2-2	CASSLKPHSTGGNTGELFF	TGCGCCAGCAGCTTGAAACCTCACTCCACAGGGGGCAACACCGGGGAGCTGTTTTTT
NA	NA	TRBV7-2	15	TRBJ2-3	CASSGSGSYTDTQYF	TGTGCCAGCAGCGGTTCCGGCAGCTACACAGATACGCAGTATTTT
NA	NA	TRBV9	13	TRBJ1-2	CASSAGGSYGYTF	TGTGCCAGCAGCGCGGGGGGCTCCTATGGCTACACCTTC
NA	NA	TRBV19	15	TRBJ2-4	CASSYSAQALNIQYF	TGTGCCAGTAGCTATTCCGCCCAGGCCCTAAACATTCAGTACTTC
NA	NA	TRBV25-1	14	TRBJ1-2	CASSEGPAMGGYTF	TGTGCCAGCAGTGAAGGTCCGGCGATGGGTGGCTACACCTTC
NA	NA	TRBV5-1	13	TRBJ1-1	CASSFGEGTEAFF	TGCGCCAGCAGCTTCGGCGAGGGGACTGAAGCTTTCTTT
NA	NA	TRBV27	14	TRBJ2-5	CASSLSSWGATQYF	TGTGCCAGCAGTTTATCGAGCTGGGGGGCGACCCAGTACTTC
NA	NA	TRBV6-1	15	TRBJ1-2	CASSDDRSTGYGYTF	TGTGCCAGCAGTGACGACAGATCGACAGGATATGGCTACACCTTC
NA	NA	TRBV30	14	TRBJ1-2	CAWGGTPTNYGYTF	TGTGCCTGGGGAGGGACACCTACTAACTATGGCTACACCTTC
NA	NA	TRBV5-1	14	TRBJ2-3	CASSLGRRTDTQYF	TGCGCCAGCAGCTTGGGACGCCGCACAGATACGCAGTATTTT
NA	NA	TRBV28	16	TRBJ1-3	CASSSTGPRGVDTIYF	TGTGCCAGCAGTTCAACCGGGCCCCGGGGGGTGGACACCATATATTTT
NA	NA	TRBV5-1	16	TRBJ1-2	CASSSGSGQGYYGYTF	TGCGCCAGCAGCTCCGGGTCAGGGCAGGGGTACTATGGCTACACCTTC
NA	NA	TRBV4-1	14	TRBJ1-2	CASSQEWITYGYTF	TGCGCCAGCAGCCAAGAGTGGATCACTTATGGCTACACCTTC
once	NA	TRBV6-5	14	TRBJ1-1	CASSKGLMNTEAFF	TGTGCCAGCAGTAAAGGGCTTATGAACACTGAAGCTTTCTTT
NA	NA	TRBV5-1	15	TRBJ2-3	CASSRGGRGTDTQYF	TGCGCCAGCAGCCGTGGGGGGAGAGGAACAGATACGCAGTATTTT
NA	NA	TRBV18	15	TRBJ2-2	CASSLFKQDTGELFF	TGTGCCAGCTCACTCTTCAAACAGGACACCGGGGAGCTGTTTTTT
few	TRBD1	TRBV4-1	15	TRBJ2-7	CASSPGQGAAYEQYF	TGCGCCAGCAGCCCGGGACAGGGGGCCGCCTACGAGCAGTACTTC
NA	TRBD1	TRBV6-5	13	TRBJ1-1	CASSYEGARKAFF	TGTGCCAGCAGTTACGAGGGGGCGCGGAAAGCTTTCTTT
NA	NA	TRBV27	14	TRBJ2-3	CASSLIDRPDTQYF	TGTGCCAGCAGTTTAATTGACAGGCCAGATACGCAGTATTTT
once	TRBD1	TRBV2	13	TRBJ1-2	CASKRQGADGYTF	TGTGCCAGCAAACGGCAGGGGGCGGATGGCTACACCTTC
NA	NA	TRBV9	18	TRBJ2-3	CASSAPSDAGRRTDTQYF	TGTGCCAGCAGCGCCCCGTCGGATGCGGGGCGGCGCACAGATACGCAGTATTTT
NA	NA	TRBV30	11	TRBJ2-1	CAWTGSDEQFF	TGTGCCTGGACGGGGTCGGATGAGCAGTTCTTC
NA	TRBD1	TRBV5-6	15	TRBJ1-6	CASTTDRGTNSPLHF	TGTGCCAGCACCACTGACAGGGGGACCAATTCACCCCTCCACTTT
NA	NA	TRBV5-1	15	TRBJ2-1	CASRVIGGPGNEQFF	TGCGCCAGCAGGGTAATCGGGGGGCCGGGCAATGAGCAGTTCTTC
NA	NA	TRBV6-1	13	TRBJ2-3	CASRVAGADTQYF	TGTGCCAGCAGGGTTGCAGGGGCAGATACGCAGTATTTT
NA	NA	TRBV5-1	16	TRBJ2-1	CASSGSEQSSYNEQFF	TGCGCCAGCAGCGGATCGGAACAGAGCTCCTACAATGAGCAGTTCTTC
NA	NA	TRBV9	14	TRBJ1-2	CASSVGVGNYGYTF	TGTGCCAGCAGCGTAGGAGTAGGGAACTATGGCTACACCTTC